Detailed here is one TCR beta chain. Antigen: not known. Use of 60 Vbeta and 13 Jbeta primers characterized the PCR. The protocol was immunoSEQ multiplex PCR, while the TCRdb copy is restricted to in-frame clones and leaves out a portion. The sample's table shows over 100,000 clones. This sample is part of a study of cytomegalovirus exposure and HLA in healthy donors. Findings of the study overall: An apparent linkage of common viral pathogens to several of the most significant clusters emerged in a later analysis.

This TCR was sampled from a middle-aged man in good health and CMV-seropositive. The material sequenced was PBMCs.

The CDR3 spells CASSLEPTSGRPGELFF. For the CDR3, the DNA is TGTGCCAGCAGCTTGGAACCAACTAGCGGGAGACCCGGGGAGCTGTTTTTT. The chain has TRBV5-4 and TRBJ2-2, with 11 bases identical to TRBD2. V dropped 0 bases and J dropped 6; count of bases not matched to a gene: 7. CDR1 and CDR2 (germline): SGHNT, YYREEE (reference sequence). CDR3 size: 17 residues.